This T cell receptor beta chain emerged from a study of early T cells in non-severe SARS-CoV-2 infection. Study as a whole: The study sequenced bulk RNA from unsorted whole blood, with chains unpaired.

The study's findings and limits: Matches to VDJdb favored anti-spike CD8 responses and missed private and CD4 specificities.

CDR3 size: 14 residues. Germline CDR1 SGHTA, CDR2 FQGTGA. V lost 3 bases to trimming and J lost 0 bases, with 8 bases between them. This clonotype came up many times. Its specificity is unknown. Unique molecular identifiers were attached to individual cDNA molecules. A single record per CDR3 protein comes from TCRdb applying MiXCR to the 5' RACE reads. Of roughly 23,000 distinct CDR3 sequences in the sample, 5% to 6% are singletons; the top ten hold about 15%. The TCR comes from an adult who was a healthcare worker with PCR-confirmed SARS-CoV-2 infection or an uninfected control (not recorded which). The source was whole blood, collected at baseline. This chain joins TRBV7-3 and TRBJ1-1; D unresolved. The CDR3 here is CASSFVSMNTEAFF. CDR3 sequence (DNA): TGTGCCAGCAGCTTCGTATCCATGAACACTGAAGCTTTCTTT. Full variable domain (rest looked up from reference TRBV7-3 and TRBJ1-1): GAGVSQTPSNKVTEKGKYVELRCDPISGHTALYWYRQSLGQGPEFLIYFQGTGAADDSGLPNDRFFAVRPEGSVSTLKIQRTERGDSAVYLCASSFVSMNTEAFFGQGTRLTVV.